The 21 T cell receptor beta chains reported below all come from one sample, sequenced in a study of blood T cells in healthy people across ages. It was with a sample-barcoded 5' primer and a J-beta primer mix that a second PCR of about 6 to 12 cycles was run. MiXCR was run by TCRdb on the 5' RACE reads, yielding one entry per CDR3 protein. The sample shows roughly 2 million distinct CDR3 sequences, roughly 50% of them seen only once. The sequencing sample was made of blood. These receptors were collected from a woman aged 40 to 50 in good health.

This chain links TRBV28 with TRBJ1-2; TRBD1 matches 8 bases. V was pared by 6 bases and J by 7 bases, with 4 bases of the junction left unmatched. The CDR3 sequence is 12 residues long. Germline V CDR1 and CDR2: MDHEN, SYDVKM. In nucleotides, the CDR3 is TGTGCCAGCAGCTACGGGACAGGTGGCTACACCTTC. This codes for CASSYGTGGYTF.

V usage is TRBV28 and J usage is TRBJ1-1, with 9 bases identical to TRBD1. The CDR3 has 16 amino acids. Trimming at V came to 6 bases and at J to 1 base, leaving 9 bases not matched to a gene. CDR1 MDHEN and CDR2 SYDVKM come from the germline V gene. CDR3 DNA: TGTGCCAGCAGCTCGCCTGTGGACAGGGGGAACACTGAAGCTTTCTTT. This translates into CASSSPVDRGNTEAFF.

This chain uses TRBV12-3 or TRBV12-4 with TRBJ2-1; D possibly corresponds to TRBD1 (6 bases). The CDR3 runs 14 residues. Trimming removed 0 bases from V and 13 bases from J, with 16 bases in between. CDR3 nucleotide sequence: TGTGCCAGCAGTTTAGCCCAGGGGAGTCTTGGTCAGTTCTTC. Its protein is CASSLAQGSLGQFF.

The sample holds one count of this clonotype. The V gene is TRBV7-8, the J gene TRBJ2-5; the match to TRBD1 covers 9 bases. V gave up 4 bases and J gave up 4 bases; unmatched junction bases: 10. The CDR3 spans 16 residues. CDR1 and CDR2 (germline): SGHVS, FQNEAQ. The CDR3 region is CASSYTGGARRETQYF. In DNA, the CDR3 is TGTGCCAGCAGCTATACAGGGGGCGCGCGTAGAGAGACCCAGTACTTC.

This chain joins TRBV29-1 and TRBJ2-1; 7 bases are shared with TRBD1. Germline loops: CDR1 SQVTM, CDR2 ANQGSEA. The CDR3 has 16 amino acids. V was clipped by 3 bases and J by 5 bases; unmatched bases: 13. CDR3 sequence: CSVDRGLGGSDNEQFF. The CDR3 nucleotides read TGCAGCGTTGACAGGGGGTTAGGGGGTTCCGACAATGAGCAGTTCTTC.

The rearrangement uses TRBV20-1 and TRBJ1-2; D not certain. This CDR3 comprises 11 residues. Trimming removed 0 bases from V and 10 bases from J, with 9 bases in between. The germline V gene has CDR1 DFQATT and CDR2 SNEGSKA (reference sequence). CDR3 sequence: CSARDVPTYTF. The CDR3 DNA reads TGCAGTGCTAGAGATGTGCCGACCTACACCTTC.

The chain employs TRBV27 and TRBJ2-7, with 8 bases matching TRBD2. J was trimmed by 2 bases and V by 3 bases; bases with no gene match: 6. CDR1 is MNHEY and CDR2 is SMNVEV in the germline V gene (reference sequence). The CDR3 contains 15 residues. The CDR3 DNA reads TGTGCCAGCAGTTTGAGGCGGGGGGCCCCCTACGAGCAGTACTTC. It codes for CASSLRRGAPYEQYF.

In this sample, this clonotype turned up a few times. The chain combines TRBV2 with TRBJ1-2; D call uncertain. Germline lookup yields CDR1 SNHLY and CDR2 FYNNEI. CDR3 length: 13 amino acids. V lost 0 bases to trimming and J lost 3 bases, with 5 bases between them. CDR3 loop: CASSEATHYGYTF. The CDR3 DNA reads TGTGCCAGCAGTGAAGCGACTCACTATGGCTACACCTTC.

The chain combines TRBV20-1 with TRBJ2-5, with D maybe TRBD1 (5 bases). Germline assignment: CDR1 DFQATT and CDR2 SNEGSKA (reference sequence). The length of the CDR3 is 8 residues. CDR3 sequence: CRGPEQYF. CDR3 bases: TGCAGGGGGCCTGAGCAGTACTTC.

This chain uses TRBV24-1 with TRBJ2-1; 9 bases map to TRBD1. There are 16 residues in the CDR3. In germline, CDR1 is KGHDR, CDR2 SFDVKD. With 7 bases clipped from V and 5 bases from J, the junction kept 11 bases outside the gene matches. This chain's CDR3 is CATRGTRDRGNNEQFF. CDR3 coding DNA: TGTGCCACCAGAGGGACCCGAGACAGGGGGAACAATGAGCAGTTCTTC.

The rearrangement links TRBV29-1 to TRBJ1-2; D unresolved. CDR3 length: 11 residues. The germline gives CDR1 SQVTM, CDR2 ANQGSEA. Trimming removed 6 bases from V and 8 bases from J, with 13 bases in between. The chain's CDR3 is CSVRTGPGYTF. CDR3 bases: TGCAGCGTCCGGACCGGGCCGGGCTACACCTTC.

The chain recombines TRBV6-1 with TRBJ2-3, with TRBD2 matching over 15 bases. The CDR3 consists of 19 residues. Per the germline V gene, CDR1 is MNHNS and CDR2 is SASEGT. The ends lost 6 bases at V and 0 bases at J; junction bases unmatched: 10. CDR3 region: CASRRTGTSGGKSTDTQYF. CDR3 nucleotide sequence: TGTGCCAGCAGGAGAACCGGGACTAGCGGGGGGAAAAGCACAGATACGCAGTATTTT.

This chain uses TRBV5-1 with TRBJ2-4; D remains unclear. The J call may not be correct, given that the DNA end is closer to TRBJ2-5. Germline assignment: CDR1 SGHRS and CDR2 YFSETQ. The CDR3 loop spans 11 amino acids. In nucleotides, the CDR3 is TGCGCCAGCACTGACGTCCAGACCCAGTACTTC. Translated, it gives CASTDVQTQYF.

The chain employs TRBV6-5 and TRBJ1-2; perhaps TRBD1 as D (5 bases). This CDR3 has 15 residues. The germline V gene encodes CDR1 MNHEY and CDR2 SVGAGI. V lost 5 bases and J lost 4, with 17 bases in between. DNA of the CDR3: TGTGCCAGCAGTCGACGGGGCCGGAGGTCCTATGGCTACACCTTC. It translates to CASSRRGRRSYGYTF.

In this sample, this clonotype turned up a few times. V and J are TRBV5-5 and TRBJ2-7, with 7 bases that match TRBD1. Losses at the gene ends were 6 bases for V and 3 bases for J; bases not matched to a gene: 12. Germline loops: CDR1 SGHKS, CDR2 YYEKEE (reference sequence). CDR3 length: 15 amino acids. As DNA, the CDR3 is TGTGCCAGCAACCTGGTCGGCAGGGGGTTCTACGAGCAGTACTTC. It specifies CASNLVGRGFYEQYF.

This clonotype showed up just a few times. The chain couples TRBV4-3 to TRBJ2-3; D is perhaps TRBD1 (5 bases). Germline CDR1 reads LGHNA; CDR2 reads YSLEER. Deletions cut 1 base from V and 2 bases from J, with 10 bases between. This CDR3 has 15 residues. CDR3 residues: CASSQGAGNTDTQYF. The CDR3 DNA reads TGCGCCAGCAGCCAAGGGGCAGGGAACACAGATACGCAGTATTTT.

This chain links TRBV15 with TRBJ2-5; 8 bases align to TRBD2. The CDR3 consists of 16 residues. J lost 2 bases, V lost 1 base, and 6 bases had no gene match. Germline assignment: CDR1 LNHNV and CDR2 YYDKDF (reference sequence). The CDR3 bases are TGTGCCACCAGCAGAGTCGGCGGGGGGCCACAAGAGACCCAGTACTTC. Translation gives CATSRVGGGPQETQYF.

This rearrangement joins TRBV7-2 to TRBJ1-6; 9 positions match TRBD1. Germline values: CDR1 SGHTA, CDR2 FQGNSA. With 5 bases clipped from V and 12 bases from J, the junction kept 11 bases outside the gene matches. The CDR3 is made up of 15 amino acids. The CDR3 sequence: CASSKDRGGERPLHF. The CDR3 nucleotides read TGTGCCAGCAGCAAGGACAGGGGAGGGGAGCGACCCCTCCACTTT.

This clonotype was seen only a few times. V gene TRBV7-9 combines with J gene TRBJ2-5, with 7 bases that match TRBD1. The CDR3 is made up of 17 amino acids. Germline-derived CDR1 and CDR2 are SEHNR and FQNEAQ (reference sequence). The V segment lost 3 bases and the J segment 1 base; nucleotides outside the gene matches: 11. Written as DNA, the CDR3 is TGTGCCAGCAGCTTGAGAAGGGGGCCTTCTCTCCAAGAGACCCAGTACTTC. It encodes CASSLRRGPSLQETQYF.

This clonotype was found many times. This chain links TRBV7-2 with TRBJ1-1; D ambiguous. CDR3 length: 13 amino acids. CDR1 and CDR2 from the germline V gene are SGHTA and FQGNSA. V dropped 6 bases and J dropped 0 bases, with 8 bases sitting between them. CDR3 residues: CASSRGMNTEAFF. The DNA for the CDR3 is TGTGCCAGCAGTAGAGGGATGAACACTGAAGCTTTCTTT.

The gene calls are TRBV29-1 and TRBJ2-2; the match to TRBD1 covers 9 bases. The germline V gene encodes CDR1 SQVTM and CDR2 ANQGSEA. This CDR3 contains 15 residues. V lost 6 bases, J lost 2 bases, and 7 bases stayed unmatched. The CDR3 DNA is TGCAGCGTAGGCCTGGGACAGGGAAACACCGGGGAGCTGTTTTTT. Protein product: CSVGLGQGNTGELFF.